This T cell receptor beta chain is from a study of blood T cell repertoires in COVID-19. At the level of the study: Nucleic acid was either cDNA or gDNA, and it came from T cells, B-cell-depleted T cells, or PBMCs.

This clone appeared a single time. The CDR3 totals 13 residues. CDR1 SNHLY and CDR2 FYNNEI come from the germline V gene. V lost 11 bases to trimming and J lost 1 base, with 14 bases between them. Original data processing: Estimation of nucleated cell counts was performed using reference gene primer amplification. Using immunoSEQ multiplex PCR, the repertoire was profiled, and TCRdb retains in-frame clones only, with some absent. That table gives V, J and clone size, and the DNA gave D and trimming. The sample carries some 56,000 clones, about 85% recorded once. The receptor was derived from a woman at least 80 years old with acute or convalescent COVID-19. The genes are TRBV2 and TRBJ1-1; D may be TRBD1 (5 bases). What was sequenced was peripheral blood. CDR3 nucleotide sequence: TGTGCCTTAAAGTGGGGGGAGAACACTGAAGCTTTCTTT. It yields the protein CALKWGENTEAFF.